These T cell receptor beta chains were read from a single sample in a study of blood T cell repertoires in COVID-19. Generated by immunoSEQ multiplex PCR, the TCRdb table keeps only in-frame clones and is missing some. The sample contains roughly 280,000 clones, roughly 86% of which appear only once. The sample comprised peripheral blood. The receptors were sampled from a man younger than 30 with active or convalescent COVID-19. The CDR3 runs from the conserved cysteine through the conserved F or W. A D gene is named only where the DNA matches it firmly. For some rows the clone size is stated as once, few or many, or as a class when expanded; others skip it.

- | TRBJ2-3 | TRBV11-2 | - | CASSLVPAASTDTQYF | TGTGCCAGCAGCTTAGTCCCAGCGGCTAGCACAGATACGCAGTATTTT
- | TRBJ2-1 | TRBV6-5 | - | CASRKIGGDNEQFF | TGTGCCAGCAGGAAGATCGGCGGAGACAATGAGCAGTTCTTC
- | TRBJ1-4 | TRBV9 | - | CASSVDRGPNEKLFF | TGTGCCAGCAGCGTAGACAGAGGGCCCAATGAAAAACTGTTTTTT
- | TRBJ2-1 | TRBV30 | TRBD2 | CAWSGFSGGANEQFF | TGTGCCTGGAGTGGCTTCAGCGGGGGGGCTAATGAGCAGTTCTTC
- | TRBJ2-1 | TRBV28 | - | CASSLTGSYNEQFF | TGTGCCAGCAGTTTGACGGGATCCTACAATGAGCAGTTCTTC
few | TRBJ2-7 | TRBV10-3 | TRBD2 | CAISIGTSGYEQYF | TGTGCCATCAGTATCGGGACTAGCGGCTACGAGCAGTACTTC
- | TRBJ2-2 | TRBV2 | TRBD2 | CASQKVPGLAGGTGSGELFF | TGTGCCAGCCAGAAAGTTCCGGGACTAGCGGGGGGTACGGGGTCCGGGGAGCTGTTTTTT
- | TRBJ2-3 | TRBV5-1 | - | CASSRGSLGPTDTQYF | TGCGCCAGCAGCAGAGGGAGCCTAGGCCCTACCGATACGCAGTATTTT
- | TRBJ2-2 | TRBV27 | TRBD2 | CASSLSSGGMNTGELFF | TGTGCCAGCAGTTTAAGTAGCGGGGGGATGAACACCGGGGAGCTGTTTTTT
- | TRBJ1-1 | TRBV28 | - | CASSEQVGNTEAFF | TGTGCCAGCAGTGAACAGGTTGGGAACACTGAAGCTTTCTTT
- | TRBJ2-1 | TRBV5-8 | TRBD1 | CASSTGTGGIGEQFF | TGTGCCAGCAGTACCGGGACAGGGGGTATCGGTGAGCAGTTCTTC
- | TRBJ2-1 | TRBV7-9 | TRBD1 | CASRNRGQAYNEQFF | TGTGCCAGCAGAAACAGGGGCCAGGCCTACAATGAGCAGTTCTTC
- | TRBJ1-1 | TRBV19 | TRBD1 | CASTDRRGLTTEAFF | TGTGCCAGTACCGACCGCAGGGGGCTAACAACTGAAGCTTTCTTT
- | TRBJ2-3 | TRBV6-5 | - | CASSSTPASTDTQYF | TGTGCCAGCAGTTCTACCCCCGCGAGCACAGATACGCAGTATTTT
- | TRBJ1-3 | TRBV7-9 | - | CASSPGNSGNTIYF | TGTGCCAGCAGCCCAGGGAACTCTGGAAACACCATATATTTT
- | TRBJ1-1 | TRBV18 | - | CASSPTVGGPREAFF | TGTGCCAGCTCACCGACAGTAGGCGGCCCTCGTGAAGCTTTCTTT
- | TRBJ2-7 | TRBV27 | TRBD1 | CASKPGQGNYEQYF | TGTGCCAGCAAACCGGGACAGGGGAATTACGAGCAGTACTTC
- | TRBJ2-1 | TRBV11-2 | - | CASSFDSPSYNEQFF | TGTGCCAGCAGCTTTGACAGTCCTTCCTACAATGAGCAGTTCTTC
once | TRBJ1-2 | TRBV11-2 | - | CASSSAPPANGYTF | TGTGCCAGCAGCTCAGCGCCCCCTGCTAACGGCTACACCTTC
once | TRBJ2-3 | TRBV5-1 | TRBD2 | CASSKGLAWGTDTQYF | TGCGCCAGCAGCAAGGGACTAGCGTGGGGCACAGATACGCAGTATTTT
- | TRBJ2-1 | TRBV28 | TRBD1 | CASSSRTGPYNEQFF | TGTGCCAGCAGCTCTAGGACAGGGCCTTACAATGAGCAGTTCTTC
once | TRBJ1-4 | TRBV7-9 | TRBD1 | CASSRGQGNEKLFF | TGTGCCAGCAGCCGGGGACAGGGGAATGAAAAACTGTTTTTT
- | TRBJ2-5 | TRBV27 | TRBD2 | CASRAGGRKTQYF | TGTGCCAGCAGGGCGGGAGGGAGAAAGACCCAGTACTTC
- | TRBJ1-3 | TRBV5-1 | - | CASSLAGPENTIYF | TGCGCCAGCAGCTTAGCGGGCCCTGAAAACACCATATATTTT
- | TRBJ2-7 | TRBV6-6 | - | CASKSAPGDSYEQYF | TGTGCCAGCAAGAGCGCCCCGGGGGACTCCTACGAGCAGTACTTC
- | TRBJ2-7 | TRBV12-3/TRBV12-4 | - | CASSLQGSYEQYF | TGTGCCAGCAGTTTACAGGGGTCCTACGAGCAGTACTTC
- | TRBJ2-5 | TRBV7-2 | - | CASSPGQGETQYF | TGTGCCAGCAGCCCGGGACAAGGCGAGACCCAGTACTTC
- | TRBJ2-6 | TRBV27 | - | CASSAYRDSGANVLTF | TGTGCCAGCAGTGCATACAGGGACTCTGGGGCCAACGTCCTGACTTTC
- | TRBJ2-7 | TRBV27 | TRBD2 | CASSFVGEGYEQYF | TGTGCCAGCAGTTTCGTGGGGGAGGGGTACGAGCAGTACTTC
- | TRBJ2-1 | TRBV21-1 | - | CASSKWEVVLAGRIQSNEQFF | TGTGCCAGCAGCAAATGGGAAGTGGTTCTAGCGGGAAGAATTCAATCCAATGAGCAGTTCTTC
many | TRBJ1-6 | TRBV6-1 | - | CASSDRRNSPLHF | TGTGCCAGCAGTGACAGGCGAAATTCACCCCTCCACTTT
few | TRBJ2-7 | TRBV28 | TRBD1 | CASSSPAGGSYEQYF | TGTGCCAGCAGTTCTCCGGCAGGGGGCTCCTACGAGCAGTACTTC
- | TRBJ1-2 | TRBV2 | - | CAIIGSPTQSNYGYTF | TGTGCCATCATCGGGAGCCCTACACAGTCTAACTATGGCTACACCTTC
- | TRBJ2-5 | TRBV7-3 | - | CASSTGHLQETQYF | TGTGCCAGCAGCACCGGACACCTCCAAGAGACCCAGTACTTC
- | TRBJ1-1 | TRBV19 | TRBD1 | CASSIKGQFTSTEAFF | TGTGCCAGTAGTATAAAGGGACAGTTTACCTCCACTGAAGCTTTCTTT
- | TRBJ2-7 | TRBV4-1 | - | CASSPGPDTVFEQYF | TGCGCCAGCAGCCCAGGGCCCGACACAGTTTTCGAGCAGTACTTC
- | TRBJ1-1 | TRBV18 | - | CASSPPRNTEAFF | TGTGCCAGCTCACCACCCAGGAACACTGAAGCTTTCTTT
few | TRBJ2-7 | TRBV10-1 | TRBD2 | CASSFPLAGEMSEQYF | TGCGCCAGCAGCTTTCCCTTAGCGGGAGAAATGTCCGAGCAGTACTTC
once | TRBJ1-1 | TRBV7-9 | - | CASSLSAAQGWTEAFF | TGTGCCAGCAGCCTCTCCGCCGCTCAGGGTTGGACTGAAGCTTTCTTT
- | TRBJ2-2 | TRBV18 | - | CASSPQRQGMVTGELFF | TGTGCCAGCTCACCACAGAGGCAGGGTATGGTCACCGGGGAGCTGTTTTTT
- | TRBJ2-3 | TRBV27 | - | CASSFVDSQDTQYF | TGTGCCAGCAGTTTCGTCGACTCCCAAGATACGCAGTATTTT
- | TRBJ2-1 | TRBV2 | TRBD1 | CASSYRDRGNEQFF | TGTGCCAGCAGCTACCGGGACAGGGGGAATGAGCAGTTCTTC
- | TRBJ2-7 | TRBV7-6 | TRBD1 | CASSDRVGEQYF | TGTGCCAGCAGCGACAGGGTCGGCGAGCAGTACTTC
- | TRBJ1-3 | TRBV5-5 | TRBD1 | CASSRSWTGGNTIYF | TGTGCCAGCAGCCGTTCCTGGACAGGGGGAAACACCATATATTTT
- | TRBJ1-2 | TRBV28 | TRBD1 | CATTGVYGGYTF | TGTGCCACCACAGGGGTTTACGGTGGCTACACCTTC
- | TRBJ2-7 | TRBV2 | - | CASSEQDRYEQYF | TGTGCCAGCAGTGAACAGGATCGTTACGAGCAGTACTTC
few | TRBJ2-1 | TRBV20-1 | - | CSASDNEQFF | TGCAGTGCCTCGGACAATGAGCAGTTCTTC
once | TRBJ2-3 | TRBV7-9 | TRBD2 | CASRPPERGKIGDTQYF | TGTGCCAGCAGACCCCCAGAGCGGGGAAAGATTGGAGATACGCAGTATTTT
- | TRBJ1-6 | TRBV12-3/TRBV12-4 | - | CASSFQGGSPLHF | TGTGCCAGCAGTTTTCAGGGAGGCTCACCCCTCCACTTT
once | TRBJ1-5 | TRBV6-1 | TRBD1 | CASSAPGQLYSNQPQHF | TGTGCCAGCAGTGCCCCGGGACAGCTATATAGCAATCAGCCCCAGCATTTT
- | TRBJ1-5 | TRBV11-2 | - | CASSLERDQPQHF | TGTGCCAGCAGCTTAGAGAGGGATCAGCCCCAGCATTTT
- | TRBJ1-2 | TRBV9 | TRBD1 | CASSAEGAYGYTF | TGTGCCAGCAGCGCGGAGGGGGCCTATGGCTACACCTTC
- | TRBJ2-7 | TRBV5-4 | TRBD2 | CASSSLIAGGLGEQYF | TGTGCCAGCAGCTCTTTAATAGCGGGGGGGCTGGGCGAGCAGTACTTC
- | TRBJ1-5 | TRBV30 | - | CAWSWGGNQPQHF | TGTGCCTGGAGTTGGGGGGGGAATCAGCCCCAGCATTTT